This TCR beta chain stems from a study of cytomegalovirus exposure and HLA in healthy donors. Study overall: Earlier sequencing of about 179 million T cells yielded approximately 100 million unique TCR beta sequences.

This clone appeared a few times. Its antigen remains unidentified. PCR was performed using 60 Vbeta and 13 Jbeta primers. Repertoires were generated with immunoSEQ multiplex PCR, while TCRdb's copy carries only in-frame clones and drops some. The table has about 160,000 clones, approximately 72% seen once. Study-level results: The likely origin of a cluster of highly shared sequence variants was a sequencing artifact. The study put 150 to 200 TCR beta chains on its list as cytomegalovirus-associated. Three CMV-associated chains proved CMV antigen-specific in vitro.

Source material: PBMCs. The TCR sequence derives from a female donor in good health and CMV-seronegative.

The CDR3 coding sequence is TGTGCCAGCCTCCCCGGGACACTGGGACTAGCGGGAGGCCCCGCCGGGGAGCTGTTTTTT. Protein product: CASLPGTLGLAGGPAGELFF. The V call is TRBV27, the J call TRBJ2-2; 15 bases fit TRBD2. Per germline, CDR1 MNHEY and CDR2 SMNVEV (reference sequence). This CDR3 spans 20 amino acids. Losses at the gene ends were 8 bases for V and 6 bases for J; bases not matched to a gene: 19.